Given below is one T cell receptor beta chain in context. The target antigen is unknown. Enrollment shut out patients with autoimmune disease history or systemic immunosuppression. The timepoints at which blood was sampled were baseline, cycle 4 day 1, and cycle 7 day 1. Clones were sequenced by immunoSEQ multiplex PCR, and TCRdb holds only the in-frame ones, with some missing. The table shows 55,000 to 70,000 clones, with roughly four fifths occurring only once. Trimming took 5 bases from V and 0 from J, leaving 27 bases between them. Germline CDR1 PRHDT, CDR2 FYEKMQ (reference sequence). This CDR3 has 20 amino acids. The sample is drawn from a study of OX40 agonist ivuxolimab in advanced cancers. Study results and caveats: A proportion of nonresponders additionally exhibited low normalized T-cell clonal expansion.

Material: CD4+ or CD8+ T cells sorted from blood, obtained in a trial of the OX40 agonist ivuxolimab. The receptor's source is an adult with an advanced solid tumor such as melanoma, head and neck, liver or kidney cancer. The gene calls are TRBV13 and TRBJ2-3; D is perhaps TRBD2 (6 bases). CDR3 loop: CASSETVTSWGESSTDTQYF. The CDR3 nucleotides are TGTGCCAGCAGCGAAACTGTTACTAGCTGGGGGGAATCTAGCACAGATACGCAGTATTTT.